The entry that follows covers one TCR beta chain sequence. Sequencing was performed with immunoSEQ multiplex PCR; in TCRdb, only in-frame clones are kept and a portion is missing. The sample consists of tens of thousands of clones, approximately 92% of them appearing once. The data were obtained in a study of graft-versus-host responses after intestinal transplantation. Germline CDR1 and CDR2: SNHLY and FYNNEI. The germline V and J ends were trimmed by 11 bases and 11 bases, with 27 bases remaining between them. The CDR3 totals 14 residues. J is TRBJ2-5 and V is TRBV2; D is tentatively TRBD1 or TRBD2 (6 bases each). The source is a human patient who received an intestinal transplant, so some T cells may come from the graft donor. Sequences were derived from PBMCs, sampled roughly ten weeks after intestinal transplantation. Here the CDR3 DNA reads TGTGCCGTCGGGGGCGATTCCCAACAGACTTGGCAGTACTTC. It translates to CAVGGDSQQTWQYF.